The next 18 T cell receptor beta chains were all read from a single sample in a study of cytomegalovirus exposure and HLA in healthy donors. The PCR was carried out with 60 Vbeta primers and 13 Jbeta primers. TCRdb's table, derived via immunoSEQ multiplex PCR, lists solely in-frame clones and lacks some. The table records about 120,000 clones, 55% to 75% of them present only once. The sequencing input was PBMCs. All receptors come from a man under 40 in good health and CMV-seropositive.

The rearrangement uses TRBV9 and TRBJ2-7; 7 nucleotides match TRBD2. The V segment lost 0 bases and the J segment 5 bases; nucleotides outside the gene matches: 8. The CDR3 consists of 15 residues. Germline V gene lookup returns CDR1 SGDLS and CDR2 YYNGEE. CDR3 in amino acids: CASSVEAGQGDEQYF. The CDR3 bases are TGTGCCAGCAGCGTAGAAGCGGGGCAAGGGGACGAGCAGTACTTC.

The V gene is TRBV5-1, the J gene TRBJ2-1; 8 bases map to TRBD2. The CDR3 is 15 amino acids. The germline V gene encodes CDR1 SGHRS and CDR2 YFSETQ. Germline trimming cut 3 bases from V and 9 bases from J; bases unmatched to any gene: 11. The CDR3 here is CASSSVAGPGIEQFF. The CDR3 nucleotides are TGCGCCAGCAGCTCCGTAGCGGGACCAGGTATTGAGCAGTTCTTC.

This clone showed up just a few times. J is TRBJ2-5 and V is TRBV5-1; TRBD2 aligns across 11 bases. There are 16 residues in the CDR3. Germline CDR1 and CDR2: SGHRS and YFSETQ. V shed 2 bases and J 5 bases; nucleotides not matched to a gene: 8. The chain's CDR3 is CASSFLSGRDGETQYF. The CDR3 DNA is TGCGCCAGCAGCTTTCTTAGCGGGAGGGACGGCGAGACCCAGTACTTC.

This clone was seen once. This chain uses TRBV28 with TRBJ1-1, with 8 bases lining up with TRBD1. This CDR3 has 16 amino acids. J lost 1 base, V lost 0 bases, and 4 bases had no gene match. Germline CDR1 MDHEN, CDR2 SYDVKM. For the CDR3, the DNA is TGTGCCAGCAGTTTATGGCGGACAGGGCCGAACACTGAAGCTTTCTTT. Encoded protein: CASSLWRTGPNTEAFF.

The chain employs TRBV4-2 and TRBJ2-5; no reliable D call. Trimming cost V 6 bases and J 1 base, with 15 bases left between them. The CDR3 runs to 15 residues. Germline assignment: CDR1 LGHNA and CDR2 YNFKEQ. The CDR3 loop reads CASSRVVRSQETQYF. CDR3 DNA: TGTGCCAGCAGTCGGGTCGTAAGATCCCAAGAGACCCAGTACTTC.

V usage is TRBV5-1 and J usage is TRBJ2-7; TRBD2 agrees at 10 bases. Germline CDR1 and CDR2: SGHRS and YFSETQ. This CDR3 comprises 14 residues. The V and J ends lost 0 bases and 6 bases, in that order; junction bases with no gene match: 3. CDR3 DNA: TGCGCCAGCAGCTTGGCTAGCGGGAGATCCGAGCAGTACTTC. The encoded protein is CASSLASGRSEQYF.

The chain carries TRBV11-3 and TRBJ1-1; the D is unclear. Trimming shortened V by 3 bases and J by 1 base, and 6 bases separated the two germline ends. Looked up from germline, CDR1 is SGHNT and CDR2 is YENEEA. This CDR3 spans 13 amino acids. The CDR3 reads CASSFAGNTEAFF. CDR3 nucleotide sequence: TGTGCCAGCAGCTTTGCGGGGAACACTGAAGCTTTCTTT.

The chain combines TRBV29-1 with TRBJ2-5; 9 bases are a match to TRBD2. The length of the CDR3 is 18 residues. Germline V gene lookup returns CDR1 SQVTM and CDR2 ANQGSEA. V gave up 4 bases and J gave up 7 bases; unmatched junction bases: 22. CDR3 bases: TGCAGCGTTGTGTTGATTGGTACGGCCGGGACTAGCAGGGTGACCCAGTACTTC. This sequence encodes CSVVLIGTAGTSRVTQYF.

In DNA, the CDR3 is TGCGCCAGCAGCTCCGGGGGGCATTCCGGCTACACCTTC. Translation: CASSSGGHSGYTF. The chain is built from TRBV5-1 and TRBJ1-2; D perhaps matches TRBD1 (6 bases). The CDR3 consists of 13 residues. The V gene lost 3 bases and the J gene lost 8 bases, with 14 bases spanning the gap. Germline V CDR1 and CDR2: SGHRS, YFSETQ.

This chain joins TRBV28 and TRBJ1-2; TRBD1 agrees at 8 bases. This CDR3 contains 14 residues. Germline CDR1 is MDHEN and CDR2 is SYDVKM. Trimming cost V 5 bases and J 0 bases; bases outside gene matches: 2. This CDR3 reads CASSAGQANYGYTF. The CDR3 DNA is TGTGCCAGCAGTGCGGGACAGGCTAACTATGGCTACACCTTC.

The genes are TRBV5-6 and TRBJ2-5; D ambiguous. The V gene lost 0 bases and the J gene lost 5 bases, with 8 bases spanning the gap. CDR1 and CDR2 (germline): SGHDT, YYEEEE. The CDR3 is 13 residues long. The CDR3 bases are TGTGCCAGCAGCTTGGACAGCAGGGAGACCCAGTACTTC. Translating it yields CASSLDSRETQYF.

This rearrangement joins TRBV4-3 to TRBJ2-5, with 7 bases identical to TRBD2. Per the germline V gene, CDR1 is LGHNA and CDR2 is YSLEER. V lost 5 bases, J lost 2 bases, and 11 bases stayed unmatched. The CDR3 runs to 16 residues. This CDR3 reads CASSSTSAILQETQYF. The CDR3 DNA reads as TGCGCCAGCAGCTCCACTAGCGCGATACTACAAGAGACCCAGTACTTC.

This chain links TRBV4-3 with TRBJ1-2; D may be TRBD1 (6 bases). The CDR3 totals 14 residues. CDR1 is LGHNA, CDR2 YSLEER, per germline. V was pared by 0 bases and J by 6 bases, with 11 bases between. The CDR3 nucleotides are TGCGCCAGCAGCCAAGATTGGGCAGGGGATGGCTACACCTTC. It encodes CASSQDWAGDGYTF.

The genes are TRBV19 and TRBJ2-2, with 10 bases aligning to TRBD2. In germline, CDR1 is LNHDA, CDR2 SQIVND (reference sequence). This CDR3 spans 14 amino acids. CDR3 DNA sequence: TGTGCTACTAGCGGGGTACCCAACACCGGGGAGCTGTTTTTT. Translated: CATSGVPNTGELFF.

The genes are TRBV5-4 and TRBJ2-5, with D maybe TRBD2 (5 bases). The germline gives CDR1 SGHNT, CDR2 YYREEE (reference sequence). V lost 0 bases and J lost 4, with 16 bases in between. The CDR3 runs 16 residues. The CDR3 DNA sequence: TGTGCCAGCAGCTTGGGTATTAGCGCCGTCGTAGAGACCCAGTACTTC. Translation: CASSLGISAVVETQYF.

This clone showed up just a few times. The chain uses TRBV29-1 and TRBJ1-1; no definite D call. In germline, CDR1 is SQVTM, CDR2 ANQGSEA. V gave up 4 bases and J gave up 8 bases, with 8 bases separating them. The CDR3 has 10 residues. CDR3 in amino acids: CSVAGYEAFF. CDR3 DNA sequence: TGCAGCGTTGCAGGCTACGAAGCTTTCTTT.

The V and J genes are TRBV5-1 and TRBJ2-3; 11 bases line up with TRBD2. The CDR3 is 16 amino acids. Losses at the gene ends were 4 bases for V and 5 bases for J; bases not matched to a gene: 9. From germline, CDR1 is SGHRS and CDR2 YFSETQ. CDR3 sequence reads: CASSGLAGGPGDTQYF. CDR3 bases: TGCGCCAGCAGCGGATTAGCGGGAGGGCCCGGAGATACGCAGTATTTT.

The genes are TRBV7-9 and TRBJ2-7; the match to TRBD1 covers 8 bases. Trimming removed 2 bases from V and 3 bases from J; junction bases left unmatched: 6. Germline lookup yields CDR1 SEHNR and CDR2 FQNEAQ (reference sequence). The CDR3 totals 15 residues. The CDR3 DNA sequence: TGTGCCAGCAGCTTAAAGGGGGGACAGGTCTACGAGCAGTACTTC. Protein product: CASSLKGGQVYEQYF.